This T cell receptor (beta chain) was documented in a study of T cell responses to AZD1222 COVID-19 vaccine. This CDR3 spans 14 amino acids. V shed 6 bases and J 2 bases; nucleotides not matched to a gene: 4. Germline-derived CDR1 and CDR2 are PRHDT and FYEKMQ (reference sequence). Using immunoSEQ multiplex PCR, the repertoire was profiled, and TCRdb retains in-frame clones only, with some absent. Found here are roughly 150,000 clones, less than 95% of them singletons; the top ten hold about 6%. This clone was seen a single time. The rearrangement links TRBV13 to TRBJ1-5; 7 bases line up with TRBD1. The sequenced sample was peripheral blood, obtained 28 days after the second AZD1222 dose. This TCR came from an adult who received the AZD1222 COVID-19 vaccine. CDR3 sequence: CASSAGTGNQPQHF. The CDR3 DNA sequence: TGTGCCAGCAGTGCCGGGACAGGCAATCAGCCCCAGCATTTT.